The clone carrying this T cell receptor beta chain was seen a few times. Antigen unknown. The data were obtained in a study of T cells in Graves' hyperthyroidism and ophthalmopathy. Broader study findings: Blood also contained most expanded thyroid clonotypes above 0.001. Ophthalmopathy, as predicted by the model, came a median about seven months after the prediction. Ophthalmopathy was distinguished from stable hyperthyroidism by 13 V-J signatures.

Patients aged 18 to 65 had newly diagnosed hyperthyroidism lasting under 2 months. This CDR3 comprises 16 residues. Germline V gene data show CDR1 as SGHDT and CDR2 as YYEEEE. The junction had 9 bases not matched to a gene; V was cut back by 0 bases and J by 4 bases. TCR beta CDR3 region amplification was performed from RNA transcripts. The TCR CDR3 first-round RT-PCR relied on the HTBI primer set. TCRdb analysed the multiplex PCR reads with MiXCR anew, one entry per CDR3 protein. The table records nearly 750,000 distinct CDR3 sequences, approximately 40% of them present only once. The TCR originated in a woman between 40 and 55 years old with Graves' hyperthyroidism. This chain joins TRBV5-6 and TRBJ1-2; 7 bases agree with TRBD1. Sequencing was performed on blood. The CDR3 sequence is CASSLDPTGISYGYTF. CDR3 DNA: TGTGCCAGCAGCTTGGACCCGACAGGGATTAGCTATGGCTACACCTTC.